The source of this T cell receptor beta chain is a study of OX40 agonist ivuxolimab in advanced cancers. Study outcomes and limitations: Normalized T-cell clonal expansion was also low in a subset of nonresponders.

The cohort excluded patients with autoimmune disease history or systemic immunosuppression. Sampling of blood occurred at baseline, cycle 4 day 1, and cycle 7 day 1. In regard to this clone: The antigen remains unidentified.

The assay was immunoSEQ multiplex PCR, and TCRdb's table has in-frame clones only and misses some. The sample consists of about 65,000 clones, 70% to 90% of them appearing once. This TCR derives from an adult with an advanced solid tumor such as melanoma, head and neck, liver or kidney cancer. The sample consisted of CD4+ or CD8+ T cells sorted from blood, taken in a trial of the OX40 agonist ivuxolimab.

The CDR3 DNA follows: TGCGCCAGCAGCTCAGCTAGCGGGAGGCTGTACAATGAGCAGTTCTTC. Its protein is CASSSASGRLYNEQFF. The chain joins TRBV5-1 to TRBJ2-1, with 11 bases matching TRBD2. CDR3 length: 16 amino acids. From germline, CDR1 is SGHRS and CDR2 YFSETQ. Trimming at V came to 3 bases and at J to 4 bases, leaving 6 bases not matched to a gene.